The clone carrying this T cell receptor beta chain was observed a handful of times. Its target is unknown. Deletions cut 1 base from V and 7 bases from J, with 7 bases between. The CDR3 covers 12 residues. Germline V gives CDR1 MGHDK, CDR2 SYGVNS. The data derive from a study of T cell responses to AZD1222 COVID-19 vaccine. The study's findings and limits: Spike-specific TCR breadth and depth both grew after two AZD1222 doses.

Some clones are missing from TCRdb's copy, which holds only in-frame ones; the method was immunoSEQ multiplex PCR. This table has around 140,000 clones, 80% to 95% appearing once. The TCR comes from an adult who received the AZD1222 COVID-19 vaccine. The V gene is TRBV25-1, the J gene TRBJ1-2; no definite D call. Here the sequenced sample was peripheral blood, taken 28 days after the second AZD1222 dose. As DNA, the CDR3 is TGTGCCAGCAGTGAATTCCCTAGTGGCTACACCTTC. Amino acids: CASSEFPSGYTF.